The T cell receptor beta chain described here comes from a study of blood T cell repertoires in COVID-19. The wider study: From T cells, B-cell-depleted T cells, or PBMCs came the material, which was cDNA or gDNA.

This CDR3 region has 14 residues. Per the original data handling: Amplifying reference gene primers gave estimates of nucleated cell counts. Profiled with immunoSEQ multiplex PCR; TCRdb holds only in-frame clones, not every one. The V and J calls and the clone size are those of that table, but D and trimming were determined from the DNA. Altogether hundreds of thousands of clones are present, around nine tenths being singletons, with the ten largest covering over 9.5%. The sequenced sample was peripheral blood. V usage is TRBV21-1 and J usage is TRBJ2-5; the table names TRBD1, a call not compared with the DNA. TRBV21-1 is marked as a pseudogene. This receptor was taken from a woman between 18 and 30 years old who had recovered from COVID-19. CDR3 nucleotides: TGTGCCAGCAGCACCCGACAGTGCCAAGAGACCCAGTACTTC. Amino acid sequence: CASSTRQCQETQYF.